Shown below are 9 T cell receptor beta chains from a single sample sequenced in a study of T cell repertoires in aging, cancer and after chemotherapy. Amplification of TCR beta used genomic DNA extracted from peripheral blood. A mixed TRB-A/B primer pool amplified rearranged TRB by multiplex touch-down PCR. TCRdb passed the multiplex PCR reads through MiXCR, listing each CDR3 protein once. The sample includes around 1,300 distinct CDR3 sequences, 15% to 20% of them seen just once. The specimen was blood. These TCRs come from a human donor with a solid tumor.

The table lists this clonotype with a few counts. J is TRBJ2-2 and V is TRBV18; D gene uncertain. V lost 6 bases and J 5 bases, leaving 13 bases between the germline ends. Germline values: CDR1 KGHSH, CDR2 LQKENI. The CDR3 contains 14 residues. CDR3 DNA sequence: TGTGCCAGCTCTCGGGCCGTACTGACCGGGGAGCTGTTTTTT. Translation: CASSRAVLTGELFF. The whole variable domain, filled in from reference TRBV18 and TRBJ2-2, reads NAGVMQNPRHLVRRRGQEARLRCSPMKGHSHVYWYRQLPEEGLKFMVYLQKENIIDESGMPKERFSAEFPKEGPSILRIQQVVRGDSAAYFCASSRAVLTGELFFGEGSRLTVL.

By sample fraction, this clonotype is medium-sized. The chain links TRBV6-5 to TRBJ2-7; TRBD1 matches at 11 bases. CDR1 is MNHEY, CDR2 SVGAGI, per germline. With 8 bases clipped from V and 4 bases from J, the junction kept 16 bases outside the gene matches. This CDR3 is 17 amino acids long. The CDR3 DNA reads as TGTGCCAGCGTAGGACTATTGGGACAGGGGGGGCGGTACGAGCAGTACTTC. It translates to CASVGLLGQGGRYEQYF.

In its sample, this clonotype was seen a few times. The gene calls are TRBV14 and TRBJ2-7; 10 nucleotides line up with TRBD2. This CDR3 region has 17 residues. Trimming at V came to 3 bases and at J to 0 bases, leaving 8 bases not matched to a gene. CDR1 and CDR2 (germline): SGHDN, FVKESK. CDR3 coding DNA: TGTGCCAGCAGCCAGAACGCCGGGACTAGCGACTCCTACGAGCAGTACTTC. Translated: CASSQNAGTSDSYEQYF.

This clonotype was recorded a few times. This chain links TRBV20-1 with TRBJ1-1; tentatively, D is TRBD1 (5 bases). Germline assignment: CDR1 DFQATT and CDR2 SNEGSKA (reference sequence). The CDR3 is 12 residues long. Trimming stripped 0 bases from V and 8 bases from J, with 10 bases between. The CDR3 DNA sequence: TGCAGTGCTAGAGATGGGGGAGGGGAAGCTTTCTTT. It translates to CSARDGGGEAFF.

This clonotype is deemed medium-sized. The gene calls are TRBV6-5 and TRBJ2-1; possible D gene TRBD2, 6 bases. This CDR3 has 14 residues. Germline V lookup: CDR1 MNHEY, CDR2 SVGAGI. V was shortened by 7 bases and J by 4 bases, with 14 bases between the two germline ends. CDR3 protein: CASTPGLGYNEQFF. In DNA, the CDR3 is TGTGCCAGCACTCCGGGACTGGGATACAATGAGCAGTTCTTC.

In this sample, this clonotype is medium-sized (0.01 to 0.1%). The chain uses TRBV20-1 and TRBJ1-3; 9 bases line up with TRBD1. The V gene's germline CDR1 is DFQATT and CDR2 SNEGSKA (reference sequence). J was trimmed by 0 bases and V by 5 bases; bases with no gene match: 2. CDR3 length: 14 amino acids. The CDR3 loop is CSAWDRVSGNTIYF. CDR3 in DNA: TGCAGTGCTTGGGACAGGGTCTCTGGAAACACCATATATTTT.

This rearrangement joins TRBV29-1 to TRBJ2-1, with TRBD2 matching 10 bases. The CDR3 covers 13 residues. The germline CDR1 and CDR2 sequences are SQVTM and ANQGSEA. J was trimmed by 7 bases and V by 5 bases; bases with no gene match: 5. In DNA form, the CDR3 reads TGCAGCGTTATCGGACTAGCGGAAAATGAGCAGTTCTTC. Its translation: CSVIGLAENEQFF.

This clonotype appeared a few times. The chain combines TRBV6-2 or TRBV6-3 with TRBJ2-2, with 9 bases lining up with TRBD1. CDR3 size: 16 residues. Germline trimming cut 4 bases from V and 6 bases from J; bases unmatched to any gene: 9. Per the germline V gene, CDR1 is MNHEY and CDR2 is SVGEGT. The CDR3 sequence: CASSFTGTGLSGELFF. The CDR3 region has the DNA TGTGCCAGCAGTTTCACCGGGACAGGGTTGTCCGGGGAGCTGTTTTTT.

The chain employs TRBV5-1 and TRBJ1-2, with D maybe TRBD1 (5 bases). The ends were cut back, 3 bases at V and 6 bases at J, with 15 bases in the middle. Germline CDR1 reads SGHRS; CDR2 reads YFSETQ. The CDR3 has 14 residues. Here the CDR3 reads CASSSGTTLDGYTF. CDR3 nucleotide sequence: TGCGCCAGCAGCTCGGGGACGACGCTCGATGGCTACACCTTC.